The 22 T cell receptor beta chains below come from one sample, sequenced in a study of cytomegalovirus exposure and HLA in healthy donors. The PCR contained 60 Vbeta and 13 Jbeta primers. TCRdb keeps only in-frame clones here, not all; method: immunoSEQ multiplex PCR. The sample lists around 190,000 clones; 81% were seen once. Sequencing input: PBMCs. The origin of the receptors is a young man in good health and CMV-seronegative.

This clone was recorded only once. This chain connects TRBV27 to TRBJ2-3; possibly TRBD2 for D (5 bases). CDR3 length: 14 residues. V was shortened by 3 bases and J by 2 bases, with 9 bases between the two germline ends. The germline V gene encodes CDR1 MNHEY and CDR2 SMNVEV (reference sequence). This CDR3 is CASSFPGDTDTQYF. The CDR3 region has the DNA TGTGCCAGCAGTTTTCCCGGGGACACAGATACGCAGTATTTT.

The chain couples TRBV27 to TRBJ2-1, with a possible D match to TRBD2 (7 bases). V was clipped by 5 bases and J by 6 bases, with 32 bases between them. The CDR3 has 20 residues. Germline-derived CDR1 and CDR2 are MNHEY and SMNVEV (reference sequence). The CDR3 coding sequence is TGTGCCAGCAGTCCGCCCCCTGCTAGTCGGGGGGCCATGGTGGTCAATGAGCAGTTCTTC. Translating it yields CASSPPPASRGAMVVNEQFF.

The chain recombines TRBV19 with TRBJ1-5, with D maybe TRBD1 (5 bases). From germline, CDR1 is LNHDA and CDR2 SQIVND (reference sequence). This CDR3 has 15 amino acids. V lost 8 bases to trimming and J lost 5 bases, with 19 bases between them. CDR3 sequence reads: CASEPGLEPYQPQHF. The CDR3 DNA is TGTGCCAGTGAACCGGGACTAGAACCTTATCAGCCCCAGCATTTT.

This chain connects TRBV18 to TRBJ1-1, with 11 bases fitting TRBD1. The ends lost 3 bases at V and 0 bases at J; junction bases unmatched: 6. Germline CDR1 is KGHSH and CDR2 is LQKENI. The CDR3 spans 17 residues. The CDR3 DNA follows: TGTGCCAGCTCACCCTTAAGGACAGGGGGCATGAACACTGAAGCTTTCTTT. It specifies CASSPLRTGGMNTEAFF.

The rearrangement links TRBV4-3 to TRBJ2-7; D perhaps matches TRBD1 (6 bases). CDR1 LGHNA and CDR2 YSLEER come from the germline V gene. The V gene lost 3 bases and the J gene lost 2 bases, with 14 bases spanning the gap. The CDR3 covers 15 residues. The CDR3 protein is CASSHTGRAPYEQYF. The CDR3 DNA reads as TGCGCCAGCAGCCACACAGGGCGGGCGCCCTACGAGCAGTACTTC.

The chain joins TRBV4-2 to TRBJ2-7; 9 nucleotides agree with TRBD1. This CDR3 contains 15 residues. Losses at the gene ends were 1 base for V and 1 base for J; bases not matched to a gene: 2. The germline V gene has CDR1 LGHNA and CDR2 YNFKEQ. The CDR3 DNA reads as TGTGCCAGCAGCCAAGGGGACAGGGAGTCCTACGAGCAGTACTTC. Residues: CASSQGDRESYEQYF.

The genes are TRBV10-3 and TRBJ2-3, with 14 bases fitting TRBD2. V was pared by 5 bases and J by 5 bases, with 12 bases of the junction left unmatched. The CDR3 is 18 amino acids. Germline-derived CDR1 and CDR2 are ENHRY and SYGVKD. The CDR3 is CAISKTSGRERFRDTQYF. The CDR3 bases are TGTGCCATCAGTAAGACTAGCGGGAGGGAACGGTTCAGAGATACGCAGTATTTT.

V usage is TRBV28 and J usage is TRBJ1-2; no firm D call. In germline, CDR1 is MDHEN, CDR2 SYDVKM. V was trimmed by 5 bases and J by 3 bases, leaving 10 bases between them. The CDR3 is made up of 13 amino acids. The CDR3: CASSAPGYYGYTF. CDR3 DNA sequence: TGTGCCAGCAGTGCCCCAGGATACTATGGCTACACCTTC.

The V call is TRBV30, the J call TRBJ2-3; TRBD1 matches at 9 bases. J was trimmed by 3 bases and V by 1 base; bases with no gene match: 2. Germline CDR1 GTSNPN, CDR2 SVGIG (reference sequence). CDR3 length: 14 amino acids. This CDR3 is CAWSGQGGTDTQYF. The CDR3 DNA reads TGTGCCTGGAGTGGACAGGGGGGGACAGATACGCAGTATTTT.

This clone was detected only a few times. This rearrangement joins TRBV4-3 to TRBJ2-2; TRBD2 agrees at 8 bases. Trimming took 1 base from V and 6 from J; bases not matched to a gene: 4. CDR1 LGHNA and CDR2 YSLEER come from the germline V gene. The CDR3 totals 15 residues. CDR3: CASSQAGGRAGELFF. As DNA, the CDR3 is TGCGCCAGCAGCCAAGCGGGAGGGAGAGCCGGGGAGCTGTTTTTT.

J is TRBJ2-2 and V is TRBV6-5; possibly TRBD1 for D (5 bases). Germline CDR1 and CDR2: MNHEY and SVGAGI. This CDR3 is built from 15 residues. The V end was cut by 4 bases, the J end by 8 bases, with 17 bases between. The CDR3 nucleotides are TGTGCCAGCAGTTTGTTTCCGCAGGGTGGAGGGGAGCTGTTTTTT. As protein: CASSLFPQGGGELFF.

The CDR3 spells CASTLGTGNSPLHF. CDR3 nucleotides: TGTGCCAGTACCCTGGGCACGGGAAATTCACCCCTCCACTTT. The gene calls are TRBV19 and TRBJ1-6; no definite D call. V dropped 7 bases and J dropped 7 bases, with 14 bases sitting between them. This CDR3 contains 14 residues. Germline CDR1 is LNHDA and CDR2 is SQIVND (reference sequence).

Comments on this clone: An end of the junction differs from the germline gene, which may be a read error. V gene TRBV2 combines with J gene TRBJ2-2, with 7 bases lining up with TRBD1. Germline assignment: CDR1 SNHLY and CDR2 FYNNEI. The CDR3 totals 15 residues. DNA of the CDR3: TGTGCCAGCCGGACCGGGACAGCCTTCACCGGGGAGCCGTTTTTT. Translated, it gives CASRTGTAFTGEPFF. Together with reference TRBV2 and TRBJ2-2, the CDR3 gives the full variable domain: EPEVTQTPSHQVTQMGQEVILRCVPISNHLYFYWYRQILGQKVEFLVSFYNNEISEKSEIFDDQFSVERPDGSNFTLKIRSTKLEDSAMYFCASRTGTAFTGEPFFGEGSRLTVL.

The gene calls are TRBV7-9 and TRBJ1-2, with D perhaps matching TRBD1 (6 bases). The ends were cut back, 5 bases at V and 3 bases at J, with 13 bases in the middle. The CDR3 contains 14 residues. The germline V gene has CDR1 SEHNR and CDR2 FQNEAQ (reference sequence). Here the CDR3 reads CASSVTGFDYGYTF. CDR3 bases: TGTGCCAGCAGCGTAACAGGGTTCGACTATGGCTACACCTTC.

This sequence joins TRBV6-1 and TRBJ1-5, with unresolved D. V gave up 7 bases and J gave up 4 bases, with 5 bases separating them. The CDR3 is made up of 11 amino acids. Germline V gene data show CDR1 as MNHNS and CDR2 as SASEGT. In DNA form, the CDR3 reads TGTGCCAGCACTTCGAATCAGCCCCAGCATTTT. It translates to CASTSNQPQHF.

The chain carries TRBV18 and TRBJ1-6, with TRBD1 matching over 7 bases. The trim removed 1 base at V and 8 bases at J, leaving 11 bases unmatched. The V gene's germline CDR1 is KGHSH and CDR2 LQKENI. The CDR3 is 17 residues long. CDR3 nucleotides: TGTGCCAGCTCACCACAAGGGACAGTTGGTATGGATTCACCCCTCCACTTT. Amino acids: CASSPQGTVGMDSPLHF.

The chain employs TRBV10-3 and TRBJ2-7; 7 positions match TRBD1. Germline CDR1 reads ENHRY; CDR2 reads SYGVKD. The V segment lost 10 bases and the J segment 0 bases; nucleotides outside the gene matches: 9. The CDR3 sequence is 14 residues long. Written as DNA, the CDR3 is TGTGCCACCACACAGGGGTCGGCCTCCTACGAGCAGTACTTC. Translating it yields CATTQGSASYEQYF.

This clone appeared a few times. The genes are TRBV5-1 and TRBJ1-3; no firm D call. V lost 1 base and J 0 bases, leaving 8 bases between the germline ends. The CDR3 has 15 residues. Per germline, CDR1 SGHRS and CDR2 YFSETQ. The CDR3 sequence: CASSLFLGSGNTIYF. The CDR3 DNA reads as TGCGCCAGCAGCTTGTTTCTCGGCTCTGGAAACACCATATATTTT.

CDR3 DNA sequence: TGCGCCAGCAGCCGACTTAGCGGGGGCGCCGGGGAGCTGTTTTTT. Its protein product is CASSRLSGGAGELFF. V is TRBV4-1 and J is TRBJ2-2, with 9 positions matching TRBD2. This CDR3 is built from 15 residues. V shed 4 bases, J shed 6 bases, and the junction held 6 bases outside the gene matches. Germline V gene lookup returns CDR1 MGHRA and CDR2 YSYEKL.

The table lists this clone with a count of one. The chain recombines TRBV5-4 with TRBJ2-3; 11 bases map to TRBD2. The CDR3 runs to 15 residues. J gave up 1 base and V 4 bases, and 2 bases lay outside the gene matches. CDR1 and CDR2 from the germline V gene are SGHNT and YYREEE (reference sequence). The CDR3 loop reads CASSPGLAGTDTQYF. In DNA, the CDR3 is TGTGCCAGCAGCCCGGGACTAGCGGGCACAGATACGCAGTATTTT.

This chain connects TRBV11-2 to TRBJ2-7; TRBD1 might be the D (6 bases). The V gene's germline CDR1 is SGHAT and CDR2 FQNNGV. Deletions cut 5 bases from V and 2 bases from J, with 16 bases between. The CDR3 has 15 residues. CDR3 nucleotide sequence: TGTGCCAGCAGCCCCGCCGAGGACAGTCCCTACGAGCAGTACTTC. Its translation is CASSPAEDSPYEQYF.

The CDR3 DNA is TGTGCCAGCAGTAGGGGACAGGGGACCCGAGTTGGACAGTACTTC. It encodes CASSRGQGTRVGQYF. V usage is TRBV6-1 and J usage is TRBJ2-4, with 10 bases that match TRBD1. After removal of 5 bases from V and 13 bases from J, the junction contained 14 bases not matched to a gene. The CDR3 is 15 residues long. Germline loops: CDR1 MNHNS, CDR2 SASEGT.